What follows describes a single T cell receptor beta chain. This CDR3 contains 15 residues. V lost 6 bases, J lost 6 bases, and 18 bases lay in between. TCRdb processed the RT-PCR reads anew with MiXCR; each CDR3 protein has one entry. Of approximately 140,000 distinct CDR3 sequences listed, about a third are singletons. This record comes from a study of patients and donors after allogeneic stem cell transplantation. The clonotype was recovered from a human donor who was either an allogeneic HSCT recipient or a stem cell or donor lymphocyte infusion donor (not recorded which). It is not recorded whose cells these are; they may come from a transplant donor. The J gene is TRBJ2-1, the V gene TRBV12-3 or TRBV12-4; D is unresolved. Material for sequencing was blood, either unsorted or a sorted T cell fraction (not recorded which). The CDR3 loop reads CASRAQPGAANEQFF. The DNA of the CDR3 is TGTGCCAGCAGGGCCCAACCAGGTGCCGCCAATGAGCAGTTCTTC.